Shown below are 16 T cell receptor beta chains from a single sample sequenced in a study of Ad26.COV2.S vaccination and SARS-CoV-2 variants. Profiled with immunoSEQ multiplex PCR; TCRdb holds only in-frame clones, not every one. The sample lists more than 400,000 clones, roughly 88% occurring once. Documented treatment: approximately 18 received Ad26.COV2.S at low or high dose, single or two shots; 5 received placebo; per-sample allocation not given. Sampling took place 63 days after the first vaccine or placebo injection. The sample in question was peripheral blood, obtained in a trial of Ad26.COV2.S vaccine versus placebo. The origin of the receptors is a person aged 18-65 years who received the Ad26.COV2.S COVID-19 vaccine or a placebo.

This chain links TRBV5-4 with TRBJ2-3; TRBD1 is a possible D gene (6 bases). Looked up from germline, CDR1 is SGHNT and CDR2 is YYREEE (reference sequence). Trimming removed 4 bases from V and 1 base from J, with 13 bases in between. This CDR3 spans 15 amino acids. The DNA of the CDR3 is TGTGCCAGCAGCCTTCGAGGGGGACGCACAGATACGCAGTATTTT. It yields the protein CASSLRGGRTDTQYF.

The J gene is TRBJ1-1, the V gene TRBV4-1, with no clear D. Trimming stripped 2 bases from V and 6 bases from J, with 10 bases between. Germline lookup yields CDR1 MGHRA and CDR2 YSYEKL. The CDR3 has 13 residues. The CDR3 region has the DNA TGCGCCAGCAGCCAATCTAGTTTATCTGAAGCTTTCTTT. Translation gives CASSQSSLSEAFF.

This sequence joins TRBV2 and TRBJ2-2; 7 positions agree with TRBD1. The CDR3 spans 16 residues. Germline V gene sequence: CDR1 SNHLY, CDR2 FYNNEI. Trimming cost V 3 bases and J 2 bases; bases outside gene matches: 6. The CDR3 bases are TGTGCCAGCAGTGACACCGGGACAGACAACACCGGGGAGCTGTTTTTT. It codes for CASSDTGTDNTGELFF.

The genes are TRBV6-5 and TRBJ2-7; D not resolved. Deletions cut 6 bases from V and 5 bases from J, with 14 bases between. CDR3 size: 13 residues. Germline-derived CDR1 and CDR2 are MNHEY and SVGAGI. DNA for the CDR3: TGTGCCAGCAGCCAATTGGGCCTGAACGAGCAGTACTTC. Protein product: CASSQLGLNEQYF.

This sequence joins TRBV6-2 or TRBV6-3 and TRBJ2-1; D assignment may be TRBD1 or TRBD2 (6 bases each). This CDR3 is 17 amino acids long. Germline V lookup: CDR1 MNHEY, CDR2 SVGEGT. Trimming removed 2 bases at V and 5 bases at J, with 19 bases between. The CDR3 sequence: CASSYGVARGLNNEQFF. CDR3 DNA sequence: TGTGCCAGCAGTTACGGCGTGGCCCGGGGGCTCAACAATGAGCAGTTCTTC.

V gene TRBV9 combines with J gene TRBJ2-7; 7 bases fit TRBD1. The J segment lost 1 base and the V segment lost 7 bases, leaving 5 bases of the junction unmatched. The germline V gene has CDR1 SGDLS and CDR2 YYNGEE. This CDR3 spans 13 amino acids. CDR3 loop: CASGPGQSYEQYF. The CDR3 bases are TGTGCCAGCGGCCCGGGACAGTCCTACGAGCAGTACTTC.

There are a few counts of this clone. A junction boundary mismatches the germline segment, possibly from a read error. The chain combines TRBV7-9 with TRBJ2-7; D is uncertain. This CDR3 is 14 amino acids long. The germline V gene encodes CDR1 SEHNR and CDR2 FQNEAQ (reference sequence). The CDR3 DNA reads TGTGCCAGCAGCTTAGCGACACCTCCCTACGAACAGTACTTC. Residues: CASSLATPPYEQYF.

CDR3 sequence reads: CASLRRLDTQYF. The CDR3 DNA follows: TGTGCCAGCCTGAGACGCCTAGATACGCAGTATTTT. This chain uses TRBV2 with TRBJ2-3; D ambiguous. In germline, CDR1 is SNHLY, CDR2 FYNNEI. This CDR3 is 12 amino acids long. V lost 8 bases, J lost 5 bases, and 11 bases lay in between. Based on the CDR3 plus reference TRBV2 and TRBJ2-3, the full variable domain is EPEVTQTPSHQVTQMGQEVILRCVPISNHLYFYWYRQILGQKVEFLVSFYNNEISEKSEIFDDQFSVERPDGSNFTLKIRSTKLEDSAMYFCASLRRLDTQYFGPGTRLTVL.

This clone was recorded only once. This sequence joins TRBV3-1 (or the pseudogene TRBV3-2) and TRBJ1-6; D remains unclear. V lost 0 bases and J lost 3, with 18 bases in between. This CDR3 is built from 19 residues. The germline V gene has CDR1 LGHDT and CDR2 YNNKEL (reference sequence). CDR3: CASSQDPRSLGFYNSPLHF. The CDR3 region has the DNA TGTGCCAGCAGCCAAGACCCGCGCTCGTTGGGGTTCTATAATTCACCCCTCCACTTT.

The chain has TRBV18 and TRBJ2-7; D gene unclear. The CDR3 is 12 amino acids. Trimming shortened V by 2 bases and J by 3 bases, and 5 bases separated the two germline ends. Germline-derived CDR1 and CDR2 are KGHSH and LQKENI. This CDR3 reads CASSPRDYEQYF. The CDR3 nucleotides are TGTGCCAGCTCACCAAGGGACTACGAGCAGTACTTC.

This chain links TRBV7-6 with TRBJ2-2; 9 bases map to TRBD1. The junction had 8 bases not matched to a gene; V was cut back by 0 bases and J by 9 bases. Germline CDR1 SGHVS, CDR2 FNYEAQ. The CDR3 spans 16 residues. The CDR3 is CASSLARTGVSRELFF. Written as DNA, the CDR3 is TGTGCCAGCAGCTTAGCCAGGACAGGGGTTTCCCGGGAGCTGTTTTTT.

This clone was counted once. The chain joins TRBV9 to TRBJ2-7, with 15 bases matching TRBD2. The CDR3 is made up of 16 amino acids. V was pared by 3 bases and J by 4 bases, with 5 bases of the junction left unmatched. The germline CDR1 and CDR2 sequences are SGDLS and YYNGEE. CDR3 region: CASSAGLAGGEYEQYF. CDR3 DNA sequence: TGTGCCAGCAGCGCCGGACTAGCGGGAGGGGAATACGAGCAGTACTTC.

The chain is built from TRBV7-9 and TRBJ2-3; D may be TRBD1 or TRBD2 (5 bases each). The length of the CDR3 is 14 residues. Per the germline V gene, CDR1 is SEHNR and CDR2 is FQNEAQ (reference sequence). V lost 5 bases and J lost 2, with 11 bases in between. The CDR3 protein is CASSPRGLTDTQYF. The DNA for the CDR3 is TGTGCCAGCAGCCCCCGGGGCCTCACAGATACGCAGTATTTT.

The chain is built from TRBV5-4 and TRBJ2-1, with 15 bases lining up with TRBD2. The CDR3 spans 16 residues. V was pared by 4 bases and J by 8 bases, with 7 bases of the junction left unmatched. Germline values: CDR1 SGHNT, CDR2 YYREEE (reference sequence). For the CDR3, the DNA is TGTGCCAGCAGCCCCGGACTAGCGGGAGGGCCGTATGAGCAGTTCTTC. Encoded protein: CASSPGLAGGPYEQFF.

The gene calls are TRBV5-4 and TRBJ2-7, with D perhaps TRBD1 (6 bases). This CDR3 has 15 amino acids. The V end was cut by 1 base, the J end by 0 bases, with 11 bases between. The germline gives CDR1 SGHNT, CDR2 YYREEE (reference sequence). As DNA, the CDR3 is TGTGCCAGCAGCTTGTCAGGGGATCCCTCCTACGAGCAGTACTTC. Its protein product is CASSLSGDPSYEQYF.

This chain joins TRBV7-9 and TRBJ2-7, with 7 bases aligning to TRBD2. The CDR3 is 13 residues long. Germline trimming cut 6 bases from V and 7 bases from J; bases unmatched to any gene: 9. CDR1 is SEHNR, CDR2 FQNEAQ, per germline (reference sequence). The CDR3 region has the DNA TGTGCCAGCAGTATGGGGGGGTTTGAGGAGCAGTACTTC. It specifies CASSMGGFEEQYF.